This TCR beta chain derives from a study of TIL therapy for anti-PD-1-resistant metastatic lung cancer. Study context: Progressing patients received lymphodepletion, expanded TIL infusion and IL-2. Patients had a median age of about 50 years (range roughly 38-75).

Time point of the sample: pre-treatment sample, taken before nivolumab and TIL therapy. Stage 4 NSCLC adults joined between late 2017 and 2020. CDR1 and CDR2 from the germline V gene are SGHTA and FQGNSA. V was trimmed by 4 bases and J by 2 bases, leaving 11 bases between them. This CDR3 has 14 residues. This was the immunoSEQ v3 assay. The protocol was immunoSEQ multiplex PCR, while the TCRdb copy is restricted to in-frame clones and leaves out a portion. This sample has approximately 57,000 clones, with roughly four fifths found just once. This material consisted of blood, taken at baseline. This receptor was taken from a person between 30 and 79 years old with non-small cell lung cancer. The chain is built from TRBV7-2 and TRBJ2-5, with D possibly being TRBD1 (6 bases). DNA for the CDR3: TGTGCCAGCAGCTATACACAGGGTCAAGAGACCCAGTACTTC. It specifies CASSYTQGQETQYF.